Presented here are 28 T cell receptor beta chains from one specimen sequenced in a study. The sorted Tregs were CD4+CD25+CD127-/low cells. From the 5' RACE reads, TCRdb called clonotypes with MiXCR, one entry per CDR3 protein. The sample carries over 10,000 distinct CDR3 sequences, roughly 51% recorded once. The sequencing sample was made of tumor-infiltrating Tregs sorted from the breast tumor. The receptor source for this set is a female donor with breast cancer.

The genes are TRBV7-2 and TRBJ2-2, with D maybe TRBD1 (6 bases). This CDR3 spans 13 amino acids. Germline V gene lookup returns CDR1 SGHTA and CDR2 FQGNSA. Between the trimmed V and J ends, which lost 5 bases and 7 bases, there was a span of 11 bases. CDR3 in amino acids: CASSQQGHGELFF. CDR3 coding DNA: TGTGCCAGCAGCCAACAGGGACACGGGGAGCTGTTTTTT.

This clonotype has only a few counts. The chain has TRBV7-2 and TRBJ2-1; D is unresolved. Germline CDR1 reads SGHTA; CDR2 reads FQGNSA. This CDR3 comprises 13 residues. V was cut by 3 bases and J by 6 bases, with 9 bases left in between. The CDR3 DNA reads as TGTGCCAGCAGCTTGGGTCCTTTCAATGAGCAGTTCTTC. Its protein is CASSLGPFNEQFF.

This clonotype was seen a few times. The V call is TRBV29-1, the J call TRBJ2-1; D is perhaps TRBD1 (6 bases). V lost 7 bases, J lost 11 bases, and 12 bases lay in between. The CDR3 length is 10 residues. CDR1 and CDR2 from the germline V gene are SQVTM and ANQGSEA. CDR3 sequence reads: CSALTGQQFF. The CDR3 nucleotides are TGCAGCGCCCTGACAGGTCAGCAGTTCTTC.

The rearrangement links TRBV29-1 to TRBJ1-2, with 11 bases lining up with TRBD1. Trimming took 7 bases from V and 4 from J; bases not matched to a gene: 8. Germline V lookup: CDR1 SQVTM, CDR2 ANQGSEA. The CDR3 runs to 14 residues. The CDR3 reads CSAGTGGNSYGYTF. CDR3 DNA sequence: TGCAGCGCGGGGACAGGGGGTAACAGCTATGGCTACACCTTC.

There are a few counts of this clonotype. The chain joins TRBV29-1 to TRBJ1-4, with a tentative D call TRBD1 (5 bases). The CDR3 is 11 amino acids. V was pared by 7 bases and J by 8 bases, with 11 bases between. Germline assignment: CDR1 SQVTM and CDR2 ANQGSEA. CDR3 in DNA: TGCAGCGCCGCAAACAGGGAAAAACTGTTTTTT. Its translation: CSAANREKLFF.

The sample holds a few counts of this clonotype. The chain carries TRBV29-1 and TRBJ2-1; 11 bases align to TRBD2. CDR3 length: 17 residues. Germline loops: CDR1 SQVTM, CDR2 ANQGSEA. CDR3 loop: CSATSGRRRRSYNEQFF. The CDR3 coding sequence is TGCAGTGCAACTAGCGGGAGACGGAGGCGGTCCTACAATGAGCAGTTCTTC.

This clonotype was observed once. One end of the junction is discordant with germline, which a read error may explain. This chain links TRBV20-1 with TRBJ2-1, with D perhaps matching TRBD2 (7 bases). Germline V gene sequence: CDR1 DFQATT, CDR2 SNEGSKA (reference sequence). CDR3 length: 11 residues. The CDR3 sequence is CRAQRDNKQFF. The CDR3 nucleotides are TGCAGAGCCCAGCGGGACAATAAGCAGTTCTTC.

There are a few counts of this clonotype. This chain uses TRBV7-2 with TRBJ1-6; D ambiguous. V lost 1 base and J 7 bases, leaving 14 bases between the germline ends. Germline-derived CDR1 and CDR2 are SGHTA and FQGNSA. The CDR3 totals 16 residues. The CDR3 nucleotides read TGTGCCAGCAGCTTAGTTGTTGGGGAACCCAATTCACCCCTCCACTTT. It specifies CASSLVVGEPNSPLHF. The complete variable domain, with remaining parts taken from reference TRBV7-2 and TRBJ1-6, reads GAGVSQSPSNKVTEKGKDVELRCDPISGHTALYWYRQSLGQGLEFLIYFQGNSAPDKSGLPSDRFSAERTGGSVSTLTIQRTQQEDSAVYLCASSLVVGEPNSPLHFGNGTRLTVT.

The chain couples TRBV29-1 to TRBJ2-7, with D possibly matching TRBD1 (7 bases). With 3 bases removed from V and 5 bases from J, the gap between germline ends came to 11 bases. Looked up from germline, CDR1 is SQVTM and CDR2 is ANQGSEA. The CDR3 has 12 residues. The DNA of the CDR3 is TGCAGCGTTGATGCAGGGGGGAACGAGCAGTACTTC. Translating gives CSVDAGGNEQYF.

This clonotype was seen a handful of times. Here the CDR3 reads CASSPPGQGPLIYGYTF. In nucleotides, the CDR3 is TGTGCCAGCTCACCGCCGGGACAGGGGCCCCTCATCTATGGCTACACCTTC. J is TRBJ1-2 and V is TRBV18; 10 bases map to TRBD1. The CDR3 runs to 17 residues. In germline, CDR1 is KGHSH, CDR2 LQKENI. V gave up 3 bases and J gave up 4 bases; unmatched junction bases: 11.

This chain connects TRBV18 to TRBJ2-1; D ambiguous. CDR1 and CDR2 from the germline V gene are KGHSH and LQKENI. The CDR3 covers 14 residues. The V end was cut by 1 base, the J end by 0 bases, with 4 bases between. The CDR3 nucleotides are TGTGCCAGCTCACCACTTAGCTCCTACAATGAGCAGTTCTTC. It translates to CASSPLSSYNEQFF. Drawing the rest from reference TRBV18 and TRBJ2-1, the complete variable domain is NAGVMQNPRHLVRRRGQEARLRCSPMKGHSHVYWYRQLPEEGLKFMVYLQKENIIDESGMPKERFSAEFPKEGPSILRIQQVVRGDSAAYFCASSPLSSYNEQFFGPGTRLTVL.

This clonotype appeared a few times. The chain uses TRBV12-3 or TRBV12-4 and TRBJ2-1; 7 bases line up with TRBD2. CDR3 size: 17 residues. The trim removed 3 bases at V and 4 bases at J, leaving 12 bases unmatched. The CDR3 region has the DNA TGTGCCAGCAGTTTTGCTAGCGGTTTATACGTATACAATGAGCAGTTCTTC. It yields the protein CASSFASGLYVYNEQFF.

The V call is TRBV6-1, the J call TRBJ2-1, with 9 bases matching TRBD2. Losses at the gene ends were 6 bases for V and 1 base for J; bases not matched to a gene: 13. This CDR3 is built from 18 residues. The germline V gene has CDR1 MNHNS and CDR2 SASEGT. CDR3 residues: CASRNWLAGHGSYNEQFF. The CDR3 nucleotides are TGTGCCAGCAGAAATTGGCTAGCGGGACATGGGTCCTACAATGAGCAGTTCTTC.

J is TRBJ1-1 and V is TRBV15; D uncertain. V was pared by 0 bases and J by 1 base, with 3 bases between. Looked up from germline, CDR1 is LNHNV and CDR2 is YYDKDF (reference sequence). This CDR3 has 13 residues. The DNA for the CDR3 is TGTGCCACCAGCAGAGATCGGAACACTGAAGCTTTCTTT. Residues: CATSRDRNTEAFF.

V and J are TRBV20-1 and TRBJ1-3, with D possibly matching TRBD1 (6 bases). The CDR3 contains 13 residues. Between the trimmed V and J ends, which lost 3 bases and 2 bases, there was a span of 8 bases. Germline CDR1 DFQATT, CDR2 SNEGSKA (reference sequence). The CDR3 DNA reads as TGCAGTGCTAGGGGGGGCCCTGGAAACACCATATATTTT. Its protein product is CSARGGPGNTIYF.

On this clonotype itself: Mismatch with germline at one junction end may stem from a read error. The V and J genes are TRBV29-1 and TRBJ1-2; no reliable D call. This CDR3 is 11 amino acids long. CDR1 is SQVTM and CDR2 is ANQGSEA in the germline V gene. In nucleotides, the CDR3 is TGCGGCGTTGAAGATCAGGCAGGCTACACCTTC. Translation: CGVEDQAGYTF. The variable domain in full, with the rest retrieved from reference TRBV29-1 and TRBJ1-2, is SAVISQKPSRDICQRGTSLTIQCQVDSQVTMMFWYRQQPGQSLTLIATANQGSEATYESGFVIDKFPISRPNLTFSTLTVSNMSPEDSSIYLCGVEDQAGYTFGSGTRLTVV.

This chain uses TRBV20-1 with TRBJ1-2; 7 nucleotides match TRBD1. The ends lost 3 bases at V and 0 bases at J; junction bases unmatched: 10. The CDR3 has 16 amino acids. Germline lookup yields CDR1 DFQATT and CDR2 SNEGSKA (reference sequence). The CDR3 DNA sequence: TGCAGTGCTAGTTTGCCGTCGCAGGGGGCTAACTATGGCTACACCTTC. Translated: CSASLPSQGANYGYTF.

The rearrangement uses TRBV21-1 and TRBJ2-7; the table's D call TRBD2 went unverified against the DNA. TRBV21-1 is a pseudogene locus. This CDR3 is built from 13 residues. The CDR3 is CAMLLVPPYEQYF. For the CDR3, the DNA is TGTGCCATGTTACTGGTCCCCCCCTACGAGCAGTACTTC.

The chain couples TRBV7-2 to TRBJ2-1, with unresolved D. V shed 5 bases and J shed 9 bases, with 11 bases lying between them. Germline-derived CDR1 and CDR2 are SGHTA and FQGNSA. This CDR3 spans 12 amino acids. This CDR3 is CASSTRLGEQFF. CDR3 bases: TGTGCCAGCAGCACGCGACTCGGTGAGCAGTTCTTC.

This clonotype appeared a few times. This chain links TRBV7-8 with TRBJ2-7; D unresolved. There are 14 residues in the CDR3. The V end was cut by 4 bases, the J end by 1 base, with 11 bases between. CDR1 is SGHVS and CDR2 is FQNEAQ in the germline V gene. The CDR3 DNA reads TGTGCCAGCAGCTCCCGTGCGAAGTCCTACGAGCAGTACGTC. It codes for CASSSRAKSYEQYV.

This clonotype turned up a few times. The chain links TRBV20-1 to TRBJ1-1, with a possible D match to TRBD1 (5 bases). The V end was cut by 0 bases, the J end by 7 bases, with 12 bases between. CDR3 length: 13 amino acids. Germline V gene lookup returns CDR1 DFQATT and CDR2 SNEGSKA (reference sequence). CDR3 in DNA: TGCAGTGCTAGAGATCCCGCAGGGCTTGAAGCTTTCTTT. Translation: CSARDPAGLEAFF.

The chain has TRBV12-3 or TRBV12-4 and TRBJ2-3, with 7 bases identical to TRBD2. V was pared by 6 bases and J by 4 bases, with 13 bases of the junction left unmatched. CDR3 length: 16 amino acids. The CDR3 loop reads CASSPGLGSLSDTQYF. DNA of the CDR3: TGTGCCAGCAGCCCCGGACTAGGAAGTTTGTCAGATACGCAGTATTTT.

The rearrangement links TRBV20-1 to TRBJ2-3, with unresolved D. The germline CDR1 and CDR2 sequences are DFQATT and SNEGSKA (reference sequence). The CDR3 totals 13 residues. Between the trimmed V and J ends, which lost 7 bases and 1 base, there was a span of 12 bases. CDR3: CSVWGRGTDTQYF. The CDR3 DNA reads TGCAGTGTTTGGGGTCGGGGCACAGATACGCAGTATTTT.

The chain carries TRBV20-1 and TRBJ2-3; 8 nucleotides agree with TRBD2. CDR1 and CDR2 from the germline V gene are DFQATT and SNEGSKA (reference sequence). The CDR3 covers 13 residues. Losses at the gene ends were 7 bases for V and 2 bases for J; bases not matched to a gene: 5. Here the CDR3 reads CSGGSGVTDTQYF. The CDR3 DNA is TGCAGTGGGGGTAGCGGGGTCACAGATACGCAGTATTTT.

The gene calls are TRBV12-3 or TRBV12-4 and TRBJ2-7; no definite D call. Trimming left V 2 bases short and J 0 bases short, with 8 bases between. This CDR3 has 14 residues. CDR3 sequence: CASSLTESSYEQYV. The CDR3 region has the DNA TGTGCCAGCAGTTTAACAGAGAGCTCCTACGAGCAGTACGTC.

The chain carries TRBV6-2 or TRBV6-3 and TRBJ2-1; weak D call: TRBD2 (6 bases). Per the germline V gene, CDR1 is MNHEY and CDR2 is SVGEGT. The CDR3 runs 12 residues. Trimming took 2 bases from V and 7 from J, leaving 6 bases between them. Here the CDR3 reads CASSYGRNEQFF. CDR3 nucleotides: TGTGCCAGCAGTTACGGGAGGAATGAGCAGTTCTTC.

This clonotype was picked up a small number of times. The J gene is TRBJ1-1, the V gene TRBV20-1; 8 positions agree with TRBD1. Germline CDR1 and CDR2: DFQATT and SNEGSKA (reference sequence). CDR3 length: 12 amino acids. After removal of 5 bases from V and 4 bases from J, the junction contained 3 bases not matched to a gene. This chain's CDR3 is CSAGDRRTEAFF. The CDR3 coding sequence is TGCAGTGCTGGGGACAGGCGCACTGAAGCTTTCTTT.

V gene TRBV4-3 combines with J gene TRBJ2-3, with D perhaps TRBD2 (6 bases). The CDR3 runs 16 residues. Per the germline V gene, CDR1 is LGHNA and CDR2 is YSLEER. Trimming cost V 3 bases and J 2 bases, with 15 bases left between them. The CDR3 region has the DNA TGCGCCAGCAGCCAGTTTCATGGGGGGATCACAGATACGCAGTATTTT. It encodes CASSQFHGGITDTQYF.